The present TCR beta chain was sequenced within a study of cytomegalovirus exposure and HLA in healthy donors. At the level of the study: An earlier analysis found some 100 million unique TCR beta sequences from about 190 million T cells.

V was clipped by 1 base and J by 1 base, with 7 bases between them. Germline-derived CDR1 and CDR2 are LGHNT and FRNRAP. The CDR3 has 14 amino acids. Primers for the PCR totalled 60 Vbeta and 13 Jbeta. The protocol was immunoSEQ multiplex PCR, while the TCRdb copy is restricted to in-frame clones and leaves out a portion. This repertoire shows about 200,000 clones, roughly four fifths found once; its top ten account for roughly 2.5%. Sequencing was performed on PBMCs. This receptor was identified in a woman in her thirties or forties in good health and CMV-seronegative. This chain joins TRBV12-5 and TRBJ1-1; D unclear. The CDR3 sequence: CASGLARGNTEAFF. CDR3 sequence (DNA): TGTGCTAGTGGTTTGGCCAGAGGGAACACTGAAGCTTTCTTT.